This T cell receptor (beta chain) appears in the sequencing data of a study of human T cells and chemical hapten exposure. TCRdb used MiXCR to reprocess the RACE reads, holding one entry per CDR3 protein. The table has under 150,000 distinct CDR3 sequences, 9.5% to 13% seen once. CDR1 is LGHNA, CDR2 YNFKEQ, per germline. The CDR3 covers 15 residues. V shed 4 bases and J shed 4 bases, with 13 bases lying between them. Time point indicated: patch test 1, 2 weeks after DPC sensitization. Treatment denoted: therapeutic diphenylcyclopropenone sensitization with weekly scalp DPC. The source of this sequence is a woman aged 45 to 65 with alopecia areata. Some clones in this sample may be carry-over from other donors' samples. The sequencing used whole blood, collected in connection with sensitization to the hapten diphenylcyclopropenone (DPC). This sequence joins TRBV4-2 and TRBJ1-4, with no clear D. Here the CDR3 reads CASSLGRLGNEKLFF. The CDR3 nucleotides are TGTGCCAGCAGCCTCGGGCGCCTGGGTAATGAAAAACTGTTTTTT.